This T cell receptor beta chain was profiled in a study of T cell responses to AZD1222 COVID-19 vaccine. The method was immunoSEQ multiplex PCR; TCRdb's version includes in-frame clones alone and lacks a portion of them. The table lists about 110,000 clones, around 80% of them singletons. The input for sequencing was peripheral blood, taken on day 0 of AZD1222 vaccination. The clonotype was recovered from an adult in good health.

DNA of the CDR3: TGTGCCAGCTCACCAAGACAGGATCACACCGGGGAGCTGTTTTTT. This codes for CASSPRQDHTGELFF. The V call is TRBV18, the J call TRBJ2-2; D is possibly TRBD1 (6 bases). Deletions cut 2 bases from V and 3 bases from J, with 10 bases between. The CDR3 is 15 amino acids. Germline V lookup: CDR1 KGHSH, CDR2 LQKENI.